This T cell receptor beta chain comes out of a study of cytomegalovirus exposure and HLA in healthy donors. Study-wide background: The same platform used for the 666 first-cohort repertoires was also used for the 100 to 150 validation repertoires, as a later analysis reported. Whole-study results and caveats: Cytomegalovirus association was assigned to approximately 180 TCR beta chains. In vitro data verified three CMV-associated chains as specific for CMV antigens.

The repertoire was sequenced with immunoSEQ multiplex PCR; TCRdb's copy has only in-frame clones and lacks some. The repertoire consists of approximately 110,000 clones, with 94% occurring once and the leading ten covering more than 0.9%. The donors were in the approximately 130-subject validation cohort; that cohort was separate from the roughly 700-subject first cohort. A note on this clone: Its target is not known.

The material sequenced was PBMCs. The source is a woman between 18 and 30 years old in good health and CMV-seronegative.

The CDR3 spells CASSPREGRGTGELFF. Here the CDR3 DNA reads TGTGCCAGCAGCCCGCGGGAGGGCCGAGGGACCGGGGAGCTGTTTTTT. The V and J genes are TRBV9 and TRBJ2-2, with TRBD2 identical over 9 bases. The CDR3 is 16 amino acids. With V trimmed by 4 bases and J by 5 bases, 9 bases remained unmatched. Germline assignment: CDR1 SGDLS and CDR2 YYNGEE.